One sample yielded the 8 T cell receptor beta chains listed below, sequenced in a study of molecular identifiers for immune sequencing clone quantification. Using its own MiXCR run on the PCR reads, TCRdb lists one record per CDR3 protein. This sample has under 75,000 distinct CDR3 sequences; around 19% occur once, and the top ten carry under 1.5%. Sequenced material: naive CD8+ T cells from blood, with Jurkat cell RNA spiked in. Subset indicated: FACS-sorted CD8+CD4-CCR7+CD45RA+ naive T cells. Source of these receptors: a human donor in good health. Some libraries in this study had Jurkat cell RNA spiked in.

This clonotype was seen more than once but under ten times. This chain joins TRBV20-1 and TRBJ2-1; TRBD2 matches 8 bases. V trimming: 6 bases; J trimming: 4 bases; junction bases outside the gene matches: 14. This CDR3 has 16 amino acids. Germline CDR1 reads DFQATT; CDR2 reads SNEGSKA (reference sequence). The DNA of the CDR3 is TGCAGTGCGCGGGACCCCACTAGCGGAACTTACAATGAGCAGTTCTTC. Translated: CSARDPTSGTYNEQFF.

The chain carries TRBV11-2 and TRBJ1-4, with a tentative D call TRBD1 (6 bases). This CDR3 comprises 14 residues. The germline V gene has CDR1 SGHAT and CDR2 FQNNGV. Trimming shortened V by 5 bases and J by 7 bases, and 14 bases separated the two germline ends. CDR3 protein: CASSPTGTREKLFF. The CDR3 region has the DNA TGTGCCAGCAGCCCCACAGGGACTCGTGAAAAACTGTTTTTT.

This clonotype showed up many times. The chain has TRBV29-1 and TRBJ2-5; 11 positions agree with TRBD2. The CDR3 is 16 residues long. J was trimmed by 2 bases and V by 3 bases; bases with no gene match: 8. Germline V gene sequence: CDR1 SQVTM, CDR2 ANQGSEA. In DNA form, the CDR3 reads TGCAGCGTTGAGAGCAGACTAGCGGGACTTCAAGAGACCCAGTACTTC. Its protein is CSVESRLAGLQETQYF.

Details on this clonotype: This may stem from a read error, because a much larger clone lies one nucleotide away. CDR3 protein: CVSSSRSRGLVTNEQFF. CDR3 sequence (DNA): TGTGTCAGCAGCTCGCGCTCCCGGGGTCTAGTCACCAATGAGCAGTTCTTC. The gene calls are TRBV7-2 and TRBJ2-1; weak D call: TRBD2 (5 bases). Germline loops: CDR1 SGHTA, CDR2 FQGNSA. The CDR3 runs 17 residues.

This clonotype was seen at least ten times. The chain joins TRBV3-1 to TRBJ1-2; D unresolved. Per the germline V gene, CDR1 is LGHDT and CDR2 is YNNKEL (reference sequence). This CDR3 spans 15 amino acids. Trimming left V 0 bases short and J 3 bases short, with 11 bases between. This CDR3 reads CASSQDQEGYYGYTF. CDR3 nucleotides: TGTGCCAGCAGCCAAGATCAGGAGGGCTACTATGGCTACACCTTC.

The table lists this clonotype with many counts. This chain links TRBV27 with TRBJ2-7; the match to TRBD2 covers 8 bases. This CDR3 is 16 amino acids long. The junction had 11 bases not matched to a gene; V was cut back by 6 bases and J by 1 base. Germline V gene sequence: CDR1 MNHEY, CDR2 SMNVEV (reference sequence). The CDR3 region has the DNA TGTGCCAGCAGCTTCGGCCAAGCGGGAGTGTCCTACGAGCAGTACTTC. Protein: CASSFGQAGVSYEQYF.

This clonotype was observed at least ten times. The rearrangement uses TRBV6-6 and TRBJ2-1; D remains unclear. From germline, CDR1 is MNHNY and CDR2 SVGAGI (reference sequence). The CDR3 covers 13 residues. Trimming took 0 bases from V and 7 from J, leaving 7 bases between them. The CDR3, as DNA: TGTGCCAGCAGTTACTCAGGGTGGAATGAGCAGTTCTTC. It encodes CASSYSGWNEQFF.

This clonotype was detected ten times or more. The chain joins TRBV13 to TRBJ2-1, with D hard to call. The CDR3 runs 13 residues. Germline V gene sequence: CDR1 PRHDT, CDR2 FYEKMQ (reference sequence). V was cut by 3 bases and J by 8 bases, with 11 bases left in between. CDR3 in amino acids: CASSFELVDEQFF. The CDR3 DNA is TGTGCCAGCAGCTTTGAGTTAGTCGATGAGCAGTTCTTC.